Each of the 5 T cell receptor beta chains below was sequenced from the same sample in a study of T cells in Graves' hyperthyroidism and ophthalmopathy (dated by TCRdb to between 2018 and 2021). Library preparation used multiplex PCR. The sample was run on an Illumina HiSeq 2000. The TCR beta CDR3 regions were amplified from RNA transcripts. The first round of RT-PCR for the TCR CDR3 was performed with the HTBI primer set and the Qiagen OneStep RT-PCR kit. The public sequencing data were trimmed at Q25 with fastp and processed into clonotypes with MiXCR by TCRdb, which kept only in-frame beta chains. When rows share a CDR3 protein, they turn into one entry using the most common DNA and genes. This sample has 530,000 or so distinct CDR3 sequences in its table, and 46% of those were observed once. About 7.8% of the sample rests with the top ten. Specimen: peripheral blood or thyroid tissue (not recorded which). The receptor set was obtained from a woman aged 18-29 years with Graves' hyperthyroidism.

Many counts were recorded for this clonotype. The chain uses TRBV6-5 and TRBJ1-1; D gene uncertain. Trimming took off 6 bases at V and 7 bases at J, with 15 bases between the two ends. The CDR3 sequence is 13 residues long. The germline gives CDR1 MNHEY, CDR2 SVGAGI. The CDR3 sequence is CASRRVDRGEAFF. The CDR3 nucleotides read TGTGCCAGCAGGAGAGTGGATCGGGGTGAAGCTTTCTTT.

V gene TRBV2 combines with J gene TRBJ2-6; D ambiguous. Germline lookup yields CDR1 SNHLY and CDR2 FYNNEI. The CDR3 totals 17 residues. V was shortened by 7 bases and J by 2 bases, with 18 bases between the two germline ends. The CDR3 region has the DNA TGTGCCAGCACTTACACCGGCTGGGAAGCTGGGGCCAACGTCCTGACTTTC. This gives the protein CASTYTGWEAGANVLTF.

Ten or more counts support this clonotype. This chain joins TRBV7-9 and TRBJ1-2; D unresolved. Germline CDR1 reads SEHNR; CDR2 reads FQNEAQ (reference sequence). The length of the CDR3 is 13 residues. The V end was cut by 5 bases, the J end by 8 bases, with 15 bases between. The CDR3 is CASSPSFDGGYTF. CDR3 nucleotide sequence: TGTGCCAGCAGCCCATCTTTCGACGGAGGCTACACCTTC.

The chain recombines TRBV2 with TRBJ1-3, with D uncertain. V lost 4 bases and J lost 8, with 18 bases in between. CDR1 is SNHLY and CDR2 is FYNNEI in the germline V gene. The CDR3 covers 15 residues. CDR3 coding DNA: TGTGCCAGCAGTGCATTAGCGGGGTCTGGCTACACCATATATTTT. Residues: CASSALAGSGYTIYF. The whole variable domain, filled in from reference TRBV2 and TRBJ1-3, reads EPEVTQTPSHQVTQMGQEVILRCVPISNHLYFYWYRQILGQKVEFLVSFYNNEISEKSEIFDDQFSVERPDGSNFTLKIRSTKLEDSAMYFCASSALAGSGYTIYFGEGSWLTVV.

This clonotype was observed a single time. A much larger clone differs from this one at a single base, so this may be a read error. V and J are TRBV14 and TRBJ1-1; D gene ambiguous. Deletions cut 3 bases from V and 11 bases from J, with 19 bases between. The CDR3 covers 14 residues. Germline V gene lookup returns CDR1 SGHDN and CDR2 FVKESK. CDR3: CASSQWISRERAFF. In DNA form, the CDR3 reads TGTGCCAGCAGCCAGTGGATATCACGCGAAAGGGCTTTCTTT.